Presented here are 28 T cell receptor beta chains from one specimen sequenced in a study of blood T cell repertoires in COVID-19. TCRdb keeps only in-frame clones here, not all; method: immunoSEQ multiplex PCR. The sample includes under 200,000 clones, approximately 83% of them seen just once. The sequenced sample consisted of peripheral blood. Source of these receptors: a human donor with acute or convalescent COVID-19. The donor label of this sample is uncertain.

The chain employs TRBV12-3 or TRBV12-4 and TRBJ1-1, with D possibly being TRBD1 (5 bases). The V end lost 5 bases, the J end lost 4 bases, and 11 bases lay between the germline ends. This CDR3 is 13 amino acids long. In DNA form, the CDR3 reads TGTGCCAGCAGTCGGGCGGGGCTCACTGAAGCTTTCTTT. This gives the protein CASSRAGLTEAFF.

The chain carries TRBV5-6 and TRBJ1-1; D is perhaps TRBD1 (6 bases). Trimming removed 2 bases from V and 5 bases from J, with 16 bases in between. The germline V gene has CDR1 SGHDT and CDR2 YYEEEE. The CDR3 covers 15 residues. CDR3 amino acids: CASSLRGGKVTEAFF. CDR3 DNA: TGTGCCAGCAGCTTACGTGGGGGCAAAGTTACTGAAGCTTTCTTT.

This clone appeared a single time. The CDR3 is CARSSRKNRSPDSLTAFRELFF. The DNA for the CDR3 is TGTGCCAGAAGCTCACGTAAAAACCGATCGCCCGACAGCCTCACCGCGTTTCGGGAGCTGTTTTTT. The chain links TRBV5-3 to TRBJ2-2; tentatively, D is TRBD1 (5 bases). TRBV5-3 is an ORF, and what it does is uncertain. V was trimmed by 3 bases and J by 9 bases, leaving 39 bases between them. The CDR3 runs to 22 residues.

This clone was picked up one time. The gene calls are TRBV9 and TRBJ2-1, with 10 bases that match TRBD2. The CDR3 extends over 15 amino acids. V gave up 4 bases and J gave up 2 bases; unmatched junction bases: 3. In germline, CDR1 is SGDLS, CDR2 YYNGEE. The CDR3 reads CASSPSGGAYNEQFF. DNA for the CDR3: TGTGCCAGCAGCCCCAGCGGGGGGGCCTACAATGAGCAGTTCTTC. The variable domain in full, completed from reference TRBV9 and TRBJ2-1, reads DSGVTQTPKHLITATGQRVTLRCSPRSGDLSVYWYQQSLDQGLQFLIQYYNGEERAKGNILERFSAQQFPDLHSELNLSSLELGDSALYFCASSPSGGAYNEQFFGPGTRLTVL.

This chain joins TRBV18 and TRBJ2-3; tentative D call: TRBD1 (6 bases). Between the trimmed V and J ends, which lost 1 base and 2 bases, there was a span of 13 bases. This CDR3 comprises 16 residues. Germline values: CDR1 KGHSH, CDR2 LQKENI. The CDR3 DNA sequence: TGTGCCAGCTCACCACTGCCCAGGGGCAACACAGATACGCAGTATTTT. It translates to CASSPLPRGNTDTQYF.

The chain links TRBV7-9 to TRBJ2-2; the D gene is possibly TRBD2 (6 bases). The CDR3 runs 13 residues. The V gene's germline CDR1 is SEHNR and CDR2 FQNEAQ (reference sequence). V dropped 6 bases and J dropped 2 bases, with 7 bases sitting between them. The chain's CDR3 is CASRDYNTGELFF. CDR3 nucleotide sequence: TGTGCCAGCAGGGACTACAACACCGGGGAGCTGTTTTTT.

V gene TRBV6-5 combines with J gene TRBJ2-6, with 9 bases identical to TRBD1. V shed 7 bases and J 4 bases; nucleotides not matched to a gene: 5. The CDR3 extends over 15 amino acids. CDR1 and CDR2 from the germline V gene are MNHEY and SVGAGI. CDR3 nucleotide sequence: TGTGCCAGCACCGGGACAGGGACCGGGGCCAACGTCCTGACTTTC. Its translation is CASTGTGTGANVLTF.

The rearrangement uses TRBV6-5 and TRBJ2-4, with 12 bases that match TRBD2. Per the germline V gene, CDR1 is MNHEY and CDR2 is SVGAGI. J lost 4 bases, V lost 6 bases, and 4 bases had no gene match. This CDR3 is 15 amino acids long. The CDR3 loop reads CASRWTSGKKNIQYF. In nucleotides, the CDR3 is TGTGCCAGCAGGTGGACTAGCGGGAAGAAAAACATTCAGTACTTC.

The chain combines TRBV3-1 (or the pseudogene TRBV3-2) with TRBJ1-1, with TRBD1 as a possible D gene (6 bases). Germline CDR1 reads LGHDT; CDR2 reads YNNKEL (reference sequence). The CDR3 is 14 amino acids. Trimming removed 0 bases from V and 6 bases from J, with 11 bases in between. The CDR3 reads CASSQEGSGAEAFF. As DNA, the CDR3 is TGTGCCAGCAGCCAAGAGGGTTCAGGGGCTGAAGCTTTCTTT.

This chain links TRBV9 with TRBJ1-6; 8 bases agree with TRBD1. Germline V gene lookup returns CDR1 SGDLS and CDR2 YYNGEE. V was pared by 5 bases and J by 13 bases, with 8 bases of the junction left unmatched. The CDR3 is 13 amino acids. The DNA for the CDR3 is TGTGCCAGCAGACGCGGACAGGGCTCTCCCCTCCACTTT. Protein product: CASRRGQGSPLHF. The full variable domain, with the rest looked up from reference TRBV9 and TRBJ1-6, is DSGVTQTPKHLITATGQRVTLRCSPRSGDLSVYWYQQSLDQGLQFLIQYYNGEERAKGNILERFSAQQFPDLHSELNLSSLELGDSALYFCASRRGQGSPLHFGNGTRLTVT.

V gene TRBV27 combines with J gene TRBJ2-1, with a possible D match to TRBD2 (7 bases). V lost 6 bases, J lost 2 bases, and 17 bases lay in between. The CDR3 has 16 amino acids. The V gene's germline CDR1 is MNHEY and CDR2 SMNVEV (reference sequence). DNA for the CDR3: TGTGCCAGCAGCCAGGGGAGGGTGCGGCCCTACAATGAGCAGTTCTTC. Its protein is CASSQGRVRPYNEQFF.

This clone was seen just once. This chain connects TRBV9 to TRBJ2-2; D is undetermined. Trimming left V 0 bases short and J 3 bases short, with 6 bases between. This CDR3 has 14 amino acids. The germline gives CDR1 SGDLS, CDR2 YYNGEE. The CDR3 sequence: CASSVVLDTGELFF. In DNA, the CDR3 is TGTGCCAGCAGCGTAGTTCTCGACACCGGGGAGCTGTTTTTT.

The chain employs TRBV4-2 and TRBJ1-2; D unclear. The CDR3 spans 13 residues. Trimming stripped 1 base from V and 7 bases from J, with 10 bases between. Germline CDR1 and CDR2: LGHNA and YNFKEQ. CDR3 DNA: TGTGCCAGCAGCCAAGTTCCGAACGGTGGCTACACCTTC. It yields the protein CASSQVPNGGYTF.

The count of this clone is one. The chain uses TRBV28 and TRBJ2-5, with TRBD1 identical over 7 bases. The CDR3 covers 16 residues. The trim removed 4 bases at V and 1 base at J, leaving 9 bases unmatched. Germline V lookup: CDR1 MDHEN, CDR2 SYDVKM. The CDR3 loop reads CASSSIGTVGQETQYF. The CDR3 DNA sequence: TGTGCCAGCAGTTCGATAGGGACAGTGGGCCAAGAGACCCAGTACTTC.

The chain uses TRBV30 and TRBJ1-5; D possibly corresponds to TRBD1 (5 bases). Germline CDR1 and CDR2: GTSNPN and SVGIG (reference sequence). The CDR3 is 16 residues long. The V end lost 2 bases, the J end lost 3 bases, and 17 bases lay between the germline ends. For the CDR3, the DNA is TGTGCCTGGAGTCCCCCGGGGGAAGGTTACAATCAGCCCCAGCATTTT. Translated, it gives CAWSPPGEGYNQPQHF.

This chain joins TRBV6-6 and TRBJ2-3; 9 nucleotides match TRBD1. After removal of 5 bases from V and 2 bases from J, the junction contained 14 bases not matched to a gene. The CDR3 loop spans 18 amino acids. The germline V gene has CDR1 MNHNY and CDR2 SVGAGI (reference sequence). Here the CDR3 DNA reads TGTGCCAGCAGTCTTGAGCGACCGGGACAGGGAATCACAGATACGCAGTATTTT. Amino acid sequence: CASSLERPGQGITDTQYF.

The chain has TRBV4-1 and TRBJ1-2; 9 positions match TRBD1. Germline V lookup: CDR1 MGHRA, CDR2 YSYEKL. J was trimmed by 4 bases and V by 4 bases; bases with no gene match: 25. The CDR3 contains 21 residues. CDR3 region: CASSLQVHIRDRESRSYGYTF. Here the CDR3 DNA reads TGCGCCAGCAGCCTCCAAGTCCATATACGGGACAGGGAAAGTAGGAGCTATGGCTACACCTTC.

This clone was observed a single time. This chain joins TRBV9 and TRBJ1-2; maybe TRBD1 (5 bases). Looked up from germline, CDR1 is SGDLS and CDR2 is YYNGEE. Trimming pared 0 bases from V and 3 bases from J, leaving 12 bases between. There are 15 residues in the CDR3. CDR3 bases: TGTGCCAGCAGCGTAGGCGGGGGAACCGACTATGGCTACACCTTC. Residues: CASSVGGGTDYGYTF.

The V call is TRBV3-1 (or the pseudogene TRBV3-2), the J call TRBJ2-7, with 8 bases matching TRBD1. Germline lookup yields CDR1 LGHDT and CDR2 YNNKEL (reference sequence). With V trimmed by 0 bases and J by 0 bases, 1 base remained unmatched. CDR3 size: 15 residues. DNA of the CDR3: TGTGCCAGCAGCCAAGAGGGACAGGCCTCCTACGAGCAGTACTTC. Translating it yields CASSQEGQASYEQYF.

V gene TRBV6-5 combines with J gene TRBJ1-2, with 7 bases aligning to TRBD1. The trim removed 6 bases at V and 3 bases at J, leaving 10 bases unmatched. Germline CDR1 and CDR2: MNHEY and SVGAGI. CDR3 length: 15 amino acids. The CDR3 DNA is TGTGCCAGCAGCCTTGACAGGGCAGATTACTATGGCTACACCTTC. Amino acid sequence: CASSLDRADYYGYTF.

V and J are TRBV28 and TRBJ2-5; TRBD2 might be the D (7 bases). CDR3 length: 15 residues. V was cut by 4 bases and J by 2 bases, with 14 bases left in between. CDR1 and CDR2 (germline): MDHEN, SYDVKM. The CDR3 DNA reads as TGTGCCAGCAGTTCCCACGGGGGGCGGCAAGAGACCCAGTACTTC. Its translation is CASSSHGGRQETQYF.

The V gene is TRBV2, the J gene TRBJ1-5; 7 nucleotides match TRBD1. Germline V lookup: CDR1 SNHLY, CDR2 FYNNEI. V was clipped by 4 bases and J by 4 bases; unmatched bases: 7. CDR3 length: 15 amino acids. Here the CDR3 DNA reads TGTGCCAGCAGTGTGAGGGCAGGGGGTAATCAGCCCCAGCATTTT. Translated, it gives CASSVRAGGNQPQHF.

In its sample, this clone was seen a few times. V gene TRBV5-1 combines with J gene TRBJ2-7; 8 positions agree with TRBD2. Unmatched junction bases numbered 3, after V lost 2 bases and J lost 2 bases. The CDR3 runs 14 residues. Germline CDR1 reads SGHRS; CDR2 reads YFSETQ. The chain's CDR3 is CASSFGTRTYEQYF. In DNA, the CDR3 is TGCGCCAGCAGCTTCGGGACTAGAACCTACGAGCAGTACTTC. The full variable domain, its missing parts supplied by reference TRBV5-1 and TRBJ2-7, is KAGVTQTPRYLIKTRGQQVTLSCSPISGHRSVSWYQQTPGQGLQFLFEYFSETQRNKGNFPGRFSGRQFSNSRSEMNVSTLELGDSALYLCASSFGTRTYEQYFGPGTRLTVT.

This chain joins TRBV28 and TRBJ2-1, with TRBD2 as a possible D gene (6 bases). The germline V gene has CDR1 MDHEN and CDR2 SYDVKM. V was trimmed by 1 base and J by 4 bases, leaving 23 bases between them. CDR3 length: 19 amino acids. The CDR3 DNA sequence: TGTGCCAGCAGTTTATTGAGAGGCGGGGCGGGAACTTCTTACAATGAGCAGTTCTTC. Translation: CASSLLRGGAGTSYNEQFF.

The V and J genes are TRBV4-1 and TRBJ2-3; 8 bases line up with TRBD1. Trimming at V came to 4 bases and at J to 1 base, leaving 4 bases not matched to a gene. Germline-derived CDR1 and CDR2 are MGHRA and YSYEKL. The CDR3 is made up of 15 amino acids. The CDR3 DNA follows: TGCGCCAGCAGCCGTCCGGGACAGGGCACAGATACGCAGTATTTT. Residues: CASSRPGQGTDTQYF.

The V gene is TRBV6-1, the J gene TRBJ1-5; weak D call: TRBD1 (5 bases). The CDR3 covers 14 residues. Trimming pared 0 bases from V and 7 bases from J, leaving 10 bases between. CDR1 MNHNS and CDR2 SASEGT come from the germline V gene. In nucleotides, the CDR3 is TGTGCCAGCAGTGAAGCTAGTCAGGGACAGCCCCAGCATTTT. Translating it yields CASSEASQGQPQHF.

The J gene is TRBJ1-2, the V gene TRBV27, with 7 bases fitting TRBD1. Germline V gene sequence: CDR1 MNHEY, CDR2 SMNVEV (reference sequence). This CDR3 region has 15 residues. V gave up 5 bases and J gave up 4 bases; unmatched junction bases: 10. The CDR3 sequence is CASSPGTASGYGYTF. DNA of the CDR3: TGTGCCAGCAGTCCTGGGACAGCCTCGGGCTATGGCTACACCTTC.

The V gene is TRBV7-8, the J gene TRBJ2-5; D perhaps matches TRBD2 (6 bases). Per germline, CDR1 SGHVS and CDR2 FQNEAQ. The CDR3 contains 15 residues. Trimming stripped 5 bases from V and 4 bases from J, with 17 bases between. CDR3 in amino acids: CASSPLGGSPETQYF. CDR3 DNA sequence: TGTGCCAGCAGCCCCCTGGGGGGATCCCCAGAGACCCAGTACTTC.